This TCR beta chain was sequenced in a study of beta chain features in type 1 diabetes. Study as a whole: All samples combined gave 90 million to 130 million sorted cells for examination. General study findings and limits: For Type 1 diabetes patients, all four CD4+ subsets carried TCRB CDR3s that were moderately but significantly shorter.

The CDR3 runs 11 residues. Germline CDR1 and CDR2: GTSNPN and SVGIG (reference sequence). V dropped 2 bases and J dropped 7 bases, with 6 bases sitting between them. Sequenced material consisted of expressed TCRB transcripts (all of the isolated RNA was reverse transcribed). Generated by immunoSEQ multiplex PCR, the TCRdb table keeps only in-frame clones and is missing some. Here the sample spans hundreds of thousands of clones, about an eighth being singletons. The sample holds a few counts of this clone. The antigen is not known. Other DNA sequences from this sample encode an identical CDR3 as well. V is TRBV30 and J is TRBJ2-1; D unclear. Sequenced: naive CD4+ T cells from blood. This clonotype originated in a man younger than 35 with type 1 diabetes. For the CDR3, the DNA is TGTGCCTGGAGTTTACGAAATGAGCAGTTCTTC. This gives the protein CAWSLRNEQFF.